This T cell receptor beta chain came from a study of identical twins. Notes on the study in general: The more abundant beta clonotypes in cord blood had fewer insertions, and memory repertoires did not show this.

Germline V lookup: CDR1 DFQATT, CDR2 SNEGSKA (reference sequence). There are 13 residues in the CDR3. Trimming cost V 5 bases and J 1 base, with 11 bases left between them. TCRdb passed the 5' RACE reads through MiXCR, listing each CDR3 protein once. Here the sample spans some 330,000 distinct CDR3 sequences, approximately 8.8% being singletons. This clonotype was seen ten or more times. Its matching antigen is unknown. The sample was naive T cells sorted from blood. The origin of this receptor is a woman in her forties or fifties in good health. The chain joins TRBV20-1 to TRBJ1-1, with a tentative D call TRBD1 (5 bases). CDR3 amino acids: CSAPRQPNTEAFF. In DNA form, the CDR3 reads TGCAGTGCTCCCCGACAGCCGAACACTGAAGCTTTCTTT.